This is a list of T cell receptor beta chains from one sample in a study of CD8 T cells in Susac syndrome. TCRdb recomputed calls from the immunoSEQ multiplex PCR reads with MiXCR, one row per CDR3 protein. In the table there are roughly 130,000 distinct CDR3 sequences, 90% to 95% of which are singletons. The sample consisted of CD4+ T cells from PBMCs. The receptors were gathered from a human donor in good health. CDR3s include the opening cysteine and the closing phenylalanine or tryptophan. The D gene is left open where the match is weak. Only some rows state a clone size, as once, few, many or a class for expanded clones.

J,V,D,size,DNA,CDR3
TRBJ1-1,TRBV24-1,NA,NA,TGTGCCACCAGTGATTTCTCGTCAAAGGTGGCTTTCTTT,CATSDFSSKVAFF
TRBJ2-2,TRBV7-2,NA,NA,TGTGCCAGCAGCTTAGCGTCGGGTCGGACCGGGGAGCTGTTTTTT,CASSLASGRTGELFF
TRBJ2-2,TRBV29-1,NA,NA,TGCACATCCAAGACGAACACCGGGGAGCTGTTTTTT,CTSKTNTGELFF
TRBJ2-5,TRBV5-1,TRBD2,NA,TGCGCCAGCGAAAAAGGAGCGGGATCCCAAGAGACCCAGTACTTC,CASEKGAGSQETQYF
TRBJ2-3,TRBV27,TRBD2,NA,TGTGCCAGCAGAACCGGGACTAGCGGGGATTGGGATACGCAGTATTTT,CASRTGTSGDWDTQYF
TRBJ2-2,TRBV20-1,TRBD2,NA,TGCAGTGCCACCGCCCCGGGACTAGCGGGAGGGAACACCGGGGAGCTGTTTTTT,CSATAPGLAGGNTGELFF
TRBJ2-5,TRBV7-2,NA,NA,TGTGCCAGCAGCGCGTACGGGTTCCAAGAGACCCAGTACTTC,CASSAYGFQETQYF
TRBJ2-5,TRBV28,TRBD2,NA,TGTGCCAGCAGTTCTTCCGGGGCGGGAGCACAAGAGACCCAGTACTTC,CASSSSGAGAQETQYF
TRBJ2-5,TRBV14,TRBD2,NA,TGTGCCAGCAGCCAACCTAGCGGGGAAAAAGAGACCCAGTACTTC,CASSQPSGEKETQYF
TRBJ2-3,TRBV3-1,NA,NA,TGTGCCAGCAGCCAAATTACAGATACGCAGTATTTT,CASSQITDTQYF
TRBJ2-7,TRBV10-3,NA,NA,TGTGCCATCAGTAGCCCCTTAGGATACGAGCAGTACTTC,CAISSPLGYEQYF
TRBJ1-2,TRBV29-1,NA,NA,TGCAGCGTGGTTCTTTACCGCCCGAGGGACTATGGCTACACCTTC,CSVVLYRPRDYGYTF
TRBJ2-3,TRBV13,TRBD1,NA,TGTGCCAGCAGCCGGACAGGGAGAGGCACAGATACGCAGTATTTT,CASSRTGRGTDTQYF
TRBJ2-2,TRBV19,NA,NA,TGTGCCAGCACCCAGGCCCGGGGTATCGGGGAGCTGTTTTTT,CASTQARGIGELFF
TRBJ2-4,TRBV7-8,NA,NA,TGTGCCAGCAGCTTTCCCGGAGCGGGCATTCAGTACTTC,CASSFPGAGIQYF
TRBJ1-1,TRBV20-1,TRBD1,NA,TGCAGTGCACCCGGACAGGTGATCGGGAACACTGAAGCTTTCTTT,CSAPGQVIGNTEAFF
TRBJ1-2,TRBV7-2,TRBD1,NA,TGTGCCAGCAGCTTAAATCCAGGGGGGGACTCATATGGCTACACCTTC,CASSLNPGGDSYGYTF
TRBJ2-4,TRBV28,NA,once,TGTGCCAGCAGTCGTACGTCCGGGGTGAAAGCCAAAAACATTCAGTACTTC,CASSRTSGVKAKNIQYF
TRBJ1-1,TRBV19,NA,NA,TGTGCCAGTAGTATAGGAGGGAGATCGAACACTGAAGCTTTCTTT,CASSIGGRSNTEAFF
TRBJ2-7,TRBV28,TRBD1,few,TGTGCCAGCAGCCCGACAGGGCCCTACGAGCAGTACTTC,CASSPTGPYEQYF
TRBJ2-5,TRBV15,NA,once,TGTGCCACCAGCAGTTGGAGTTCCTGGGGGGAGACCCAGTACTTC,CATSSWSSWGETQYF
TRBJ1-5,TRBV4-1,TRBD1,NA,TGCGCCAGCAGCCAATCTGGGGGACAGCGCAATCAGCCCCAGCATTTT,CASSQSGGQRNQPQHF
TRBJ2-1,TRBV20-1,TRBD2,NA,TGCAGTGCTAGAGGGACTAGCGGGGAATTTTATAGCTCCTACAATGAGCAGTTCTTC,CSARGTSGEFYSSYNEQFF
TRBJ2-3,TRBV5-1,TRBD1,NA,TGCGCCAGCAGCTTCGGACAGGGGGCAGATACGCAGTATTTT,CASSFGQGADTQYF
TRBJ2-3,TRBV10-3,NA,once,TGTGCCATCAGTTCCGACTGGCAACGGGGGTTTGATACGCAGTATTTT,CAISSDWQRGFDTQYF
TRBJ2-7,TRBV20-1,NA,NA,TGCAGTGCTGCCGAGACAGCGAACTACGAGCAGTACTTC,CSAAETANYEQYF
TRBJ2-3,TRBV6-5,NA,NA,TGTGCCAGCACTACCGTCTGGGGGGCATCAGATACGCAGTATTTT,CASTTVWGASDTQYF
TRBJ1-2,TRBV2,NA,NA,TGTGCCAGCACCGAAGCTAACTATGGCTACACCTTC,CASTEANYGYTF
TRBJ2-1,TRBV3-1,NA,NA,TGTGCCAGCAGTATCCAAAGGCTCTCCTACAATGAGCAGTTCTTC,CASSIQRLSYNEQFF
TRBJ2-1,TRBV5-1,NA,NA,TGCGCCAGCAGCCACGGGACTAATGAGCAGTTCTTC,CASSHGTNEQFF
TRBJ2-5,TRBV7-9,NA,NA,TGTGCCAGCAGCTTAGGGCTAGCCGACCTTCAAGAGACCCAGTACTTC,CASSLGLADLQETQYF
TRBJ2-5,TRBV20-1,TRBD1,NA,TGCAGTGCTAGAGCTCCGGGACAGCCGACCCAGTACTTC,CSARAPGQPTQYF
TRBJ2-7,TRBV28,NA,few,TGTGCCAGCACCTCCTCGGGCAAGGGGACCTACGAGCAGTACTTC,CASTSSGKGTYEQYF
TRBJ2-2,TRBV4-1,TRBD1,NA,TGCGCCAGCAGCCAGCGGACAGGGGGCGACACCGGGGAGCTGTTTTTT,CASSQRTGGDTGELFF
TRBJ1-2,TRBV6-5,NA,NA,TGTGCCAGCAGTAAAAATCGTAACTATGGCTACACCTTC,CASSKNRNYGYTF
TRBJ2-5,TRBV7-6,TRBD1,NA,TGTGCCAGCAGCGAGGGACAGGGGATTGTCGAGACCCAGTACTTC,CASSEGQGIVETQYF
TRBJ2-1,TRBV7-9,NA,NA,TGTGCCAGCATCAAGTCGGACTACAATGAGCAGTTCTTC,CASIKSDYNEQFF